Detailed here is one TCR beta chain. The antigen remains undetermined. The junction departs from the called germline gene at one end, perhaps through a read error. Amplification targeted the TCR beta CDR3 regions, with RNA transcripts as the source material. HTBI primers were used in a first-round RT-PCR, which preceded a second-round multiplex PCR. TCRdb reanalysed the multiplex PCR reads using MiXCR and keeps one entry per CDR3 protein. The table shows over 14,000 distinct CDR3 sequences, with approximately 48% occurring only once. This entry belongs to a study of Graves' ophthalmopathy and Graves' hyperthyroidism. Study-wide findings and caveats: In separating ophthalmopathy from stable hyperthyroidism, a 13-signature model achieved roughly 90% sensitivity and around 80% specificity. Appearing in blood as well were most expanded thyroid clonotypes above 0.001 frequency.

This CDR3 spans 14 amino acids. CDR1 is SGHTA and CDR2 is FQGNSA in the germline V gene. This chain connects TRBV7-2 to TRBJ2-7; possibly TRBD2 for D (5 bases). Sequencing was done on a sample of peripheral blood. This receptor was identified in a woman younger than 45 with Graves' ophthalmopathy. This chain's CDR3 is CASSFIPVGDEQYF. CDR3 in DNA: TGCGCCAGCAGCTTTATCCCTGTGGGAGACGAGCAGTACTTC.